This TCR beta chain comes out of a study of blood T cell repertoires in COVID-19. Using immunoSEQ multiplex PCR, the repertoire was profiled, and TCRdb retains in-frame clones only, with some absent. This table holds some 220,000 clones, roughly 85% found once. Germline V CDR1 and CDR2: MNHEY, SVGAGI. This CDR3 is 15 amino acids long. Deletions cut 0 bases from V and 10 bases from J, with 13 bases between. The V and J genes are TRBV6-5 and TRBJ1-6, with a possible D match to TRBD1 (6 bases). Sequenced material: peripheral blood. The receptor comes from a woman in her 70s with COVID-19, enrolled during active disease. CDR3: CASSYSVRGESPLHF. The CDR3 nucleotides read TGTGCCAGCAGTTACTCTGTCAGGGGAGAGTCACCCCTCCACTTT.